This entry lists 16 T cell receptor beta chains sequenced from one sample in a study of blood T cell repertoires in COVID-19. Sequencing was performed with immunoSEQ multiplex PCR; in TCRdb, only in-frame clones are kept and a portion is missing. The sample has approximately 82,000 clones, approximately 82% seen once. The sample comprised peripheral blood. The source is a woman aged 55-69 years with acute or convalescent COVID-19.

This chain uses TRBV24-1 with TRBJ2-2, with D possibly TRBD2 on 5 matching bases. V was trimmed by 12 bases and J by 3 bases, leaving 22 bases between them. Germline V gene data show CDR1 as KGHDR and CDR2 as SFDVKD. This CDR3 comprises 16 residues. The CDR3 loop reads CAREPQDTGDTGELFF. In DNA, the CDR3 is TGTGCCCGGGAACCCCAAGACACTGGTGACACCGGGGAGCTGTTTTTT.

The rearrangement links TRBV5-1 to TRBJ1-4; 9 positions match TRBD1. The germline V gene has CDR1 SGHRS and CDR2 YFSETQ. The CDR3 spans 17 residues. V lost 4 bases, J lost 7 bases, and 14 bases stayed unmatched. The CDR3 loop is CASSMGQGEESGEKLFF. CDR3 sequence (DNA): TGCGCCAGCAGCATGGGACAGGGAGAGGAAAGCGGTGAAAAACTGTTTTTT.

V is TRBV6-5 and J is TRBJ2-5, with D possibly matching TRBD1 (5 bases). The germline V and J ends were trimmed by 2 bases and 5 bases, with 12 bases remaining between them. This CDR3 comprises 14 residues. CDR1 is MNHEY and CDR2 is SVGAGI in the germline V gene. The CDR3 DNA follows: TGTGCCAGCAGTTACCCCCTACCAGGGGAGACCCAGTACTTC. Translating gives CASSYPLPGETQYF.

This chain connects TRBV4-3 to TRBJ1-4; the D is unclear. Germline assignment: CDR1 LGHNA and CDR2 YSLEER. Between the trimmed V and J ends, which lost 1 base and 12 bases, there was a span of 12 bases. There are 13 residues in the CDR3. The CDR3 spells CASSQVRRTELFF. CDR3 coding DNA: TGCGCCAGCAGCCAAGTACGGAGGACGGAACTGTTTTTT.

The rearrangement links TRBV3-1 (or the pseudogene TRBV3-2) to TRBJ2-5, with a weak D call TRBD1 (6 bases). Trimming took 3 bases from V and 5 from J, leaving 13 bases between them. Germline V gene lookup returns CDR1 LGHDT and CDR2 YNNKEL (reference sequence). This CDR3 spans 14 amino acids. The CDR3 loop is CASSHLQGTETQYF. CDR3 bases: TGTGCCAGCAGCCATCTACAGGGCACCGAGACCCAGTACTTC.

The CDR3 reads CASSLDMTVNTEAFF. DNA of the CDR3: TGTGCCAGCAGCTTAGATATGACAGTGAACACTGAAGCTTTCTTT. This chain links TRBV11-3 with TRBJ1-1, with D possibly TRBD1 on 5 matching bases. The CDR3 is 15 amino acids. Per the germline V gene, CDR1 is SGHNT and CDR2 is YENEEA. Trimming stripped 0 bases from V and 0 bases from J, with 8 bases between. The variable domain in full, with the rest retrieved from reference TRBV11-3 and TRBJ1-1, is EAGVVQSPRYKIIEKKQPVAFWCNPISGHNTLYWYLQNLGQGPELLIRYENEEAVDDSQLPKDRFSAERLKGVDSTLKIQPAELGDSAVYLCASSLDMTVNTEAFFGQGTRLTVV.

V usage is TRBV5-1 and J usage is TRBJ1-1, with D possibly TRBD1 on 6 matching bases. Between the trimmed V and J ends, which lost 4 bases and 0 bases, there was a span of 13 bases. The CDR3 loop spans 15 amino acids. Germline lookup yields CDR1 SGHRS and CDR2 YFSETQ. The CDR3 sequence is CASSRMTGLNTEAFF. The CDR3 DNA reads TGCGCCAGCAGCAGAATGACAGGACTGAACACTGAAGCTTTCTTT.

In DNA form, the CDR3 reads TGTGCCAGTGCTCCTTGGACAGCGCGCTCTGGGGCCAACGTCCTGACTTTC. It specifies CASAPWTARSGANVLTF. The rearrangement links TRBV19 to TRBJ2-6, with a possible D match to TRBD1 (6 bases). This CDR3 contains 17 residues. V was cut by 8 bases and J by 0 bases, with 17 bases left in between. The germline V gene has CDR1 LNHDA and CDR2 SQIVND (reference sequence).

This clone showed up just a few times. CDR3 sequence reads: CASSQQMGVHVYGYTF. The CDR3, as DNA: TGTGCCAGCAGTCAGCAAATGGGCGTTCATGTCTATGGCTACACCTTC. The chain joins TRBV27 to TRBJ1-2, with unresolved D. Trimming shortened V by 5 bases and J by 4 bases, and 20 bases separated the two germline ends. This CDR3 region has 16 residues. The V gene's germline CDR1 is MNHEY and CDR2 SMNVEV (reference sequence).

The sample holds a few counts of this clone. The chain couples TRBV29-1 to TRBJ1-3, with a tentative D call TRBD1 (5 bases). The CDR3 is made up of 13 amino acids. The germline gives CDR1 SQVTM, CDR2 ANQGSEA. Trimming removed 4 bases at V and 3 bases at J, with 10 bases between. CDR3 sequence (DNA): TGCAGCGTTGCTGACAGTCGTGGAAACACCATATATTTT. Translation gives CSVADSRGNTIYF. The variable domain in full, completed from reference TRBV29-1 and TRBJ1-3, reads SAVISQKPSRDICQRGTSLTIQCQVDSQVTMMFWYRQQPGQSLTLIATANQGSEATYESGFVIDKFPISRPNLTFSTLTVSNMSPEDSSIYLCSVADSRGNTIYFGEGSWLTVV.

The genes are TRBV19 and TRBJ1-1; no clear D gene. V lost 1 base to trimming and J lost 10 bases, with 10 bases between them. Germline CDR1 reads LNHDA; CDR2 reads SQIVND (reference sequence). The CDR3 runs 12 residues. The CDR3 sequence: CASSIGYASAFF. The CDR3 coding sequence is TGTGCCAGTAGTATAGGGTACGCGTCAGCTTTCTTT.

This clone was observed a single time. This chain links TRBV11-3 with TRBJ2-1, with TRBD2 matching 10 bases. The J segment lost 4 bases and the V segment lost 5 bases, leaving 8 bases of the junction unmatched. Germline CDR1 is SGHNT and CDR2 is YENEEA. The CDR3 extends over 16 amino acids. This CDR3 reads CASSPATSGWYNEQFF. The CDR3 bases are TGTGCCAGCAGCCCCGCGACTAGCGGGTGGTACAATGAGCAGTTCTTC.

The chain is built from TRBV6-2 or TRBV6-3 and TRBJ1-6, with D hard to call. CDR3 length: 11 residues. The V gene's germline CDR1 is MNHEY and CDR2 SVGEGT. With 4 bases removed from V and 8 bases from J, the gap between germline ends came to 3 bases. CDR3 residues: CASSSYSPLHF. DNA of the CDR3: TGTGCCAGCAGTTCTTATTCACCCCTCCACTTT.

The V gene is TRBV10-2, the J gene TRBJ2-3, with TRBD2 matching 8 bases. There are 15 residues in the CDR3. The trim removed 7 bases at V and 4 bases at J, leaving 10 bases unmatched. Germline lookup yields CDR1 WSHSY and CDR2 SAAADI. CDR3 DNA sequence: TGCGCCAGCAAACGGGGGGGTGGTGGAGCAGATACGCAGTATTTT. This translates into CASKRGGGGADTQYF.

The chain joins TRBV5-6 to TRBJ1-2; D may be TRBD1 (5 bases). V was shortened by 3 bases and J by 1 base, with 7 bases between the two germline ends. This CDR3 is 13 amino acids long. Per the germline V gene, CDR1 is SGHDT and CDR2 is YYEEEE. The CDR3: CASSSGFNYGYTF. The CDR3, as DNA: TGTGCCAGCAGCTCAGGGTTTAACTATGGCTACACCTTC.

This chain joins TRBV12-3 or TRBV12-4 and TRBJ1-2; a weak D match, TRBD1 (5 bases). Deletions cut 5 bases from V and 3 bases from J, with 10 bases between. The CDR3 loop spans 13 amino acids. The CDR3 nucleotides read TGTGCCAGCAGTGTCAGGGTACACTATGGCTACACCTTC. Encoded protein: CASSVRVHYGYTF.